Presented here are 18 T cell receptor beta chains from one specimen sequenced in a study of blood T cells in healthy people across ages. Together with a sample-barcoded 5' primer, a J-beta primer mix was included in a second PCR lasting about 7 to 11 cycles. TCRdb ran MiXCR on the 5' RACE reads and lists one entry per CDR3 protein. The sample contains about 1.8 million distinct CDR3 sequences, 40% to 55% of which appear only once. The sequenced sample was blood. These receptors all come from a woman aged 40 to 50 in good health.

The chain uses TRBV6-5 and TRBJ2-5; 7 bases are shared with TRBD1. The last part of the DNA fits TRBJ2-7 better; the J call may be wrong. CDR3 size: 15 residues. Germline CDR1 reads MNHEY; CDR2 reads SVGAGI. The DNA of the CDR3 is TGTGCCAGCAGACCTGGGACAGTTAACTACTACGAGCAGTACTTC. This sequence encodes CASRPGTVNYYEQYF.

V is TRBV27 and J is TRBJ1-3, with no clear D. CDR3 length: 13 residues. In germline, CDR1 is MNHEY, CDR2 SMNVEV (reference sequence). V was cut by 6 bases and J by 4 bases, with 10 bases left in between. The CDR3 DNA reads TGTGCCAGCAGCTCGGCATCCGGAAACACCATATATTTT. It encodes CASSSASGNTIYF.

This clonotype was picked up a small number of times. Written as DNA, the CDR3 is TGTGCCAGCAGACCGACGATGGGCTCCTACAATGAGCAGTTCTTC. Translating it yields CASRPTMGSYNEQFF. V gene TRBV2 combines with J gene TRBJ2-1; unclear D gene. V lost 6 bases and J lost 0, with 12 bases in between. The CDR3 totals 15 residues. The germline V gene has CDR1 SNHLY and CDR2 FYNNEI. Combining the CDR3 with reference TRBV2 and TRBJ2-1 gives the whole variable domain EPEVTQTPSHQVTQMGQEVILRCVPISNHLYFYWYRQILGQKVEFLVSFYNNEISEKSEIFDDQFSVERPDGSNFTLKIRSTKLEDSAMYFCASRPTMGSYNEQFFGPGTRLTVL.

The DNA of the CDR3 is TGCGCCAGCAGCCTCCTAGCGGTTTCCTACAATGAGCAGTTCTTC. Translating it yields CASSLLAVSYNEQFF. The chain combines TRBV4-1 with TRBJ2-1, with 7 bases matching TRBD2. V gave up 4 bases and J gave up 1 base; unmatched junction bases: 4. This CDR3 contains 15 residues. Germline V CDR1 and CDR2: MGHRA, YSYEKL.

The chain combines TRBV27 with TRBJ1-1, with 8 bases fitting TRBD1. Trimming at V came to 3 bases and at J to 4 bases, leaving 7 bases not matched to a gene. The CDR3 spans 15 residues. Germline assignment: CDR1 MNHEY and CDR2 SMNVEV (reference sequence). For the CDR3, the DNA is TGTGCCAGCAGTTTTCCCGGACAGGGAGTCACTGAAGCTTTCTTT. It specifies CASSFPGQGVTEAFF.

This sequence joins TRBV29-1 and TRBJ2-3, with 8 bases lining up with TRBD1. V lost 7 bases, J lost 3 bases, and 12 bases stayed unmatched. The CDR3 is made up of 15 amino acids. Germline CDR1 and CDR2: SQVTM and ANQGSEA. The CDR3 DNA sequence: TGCAGCGCCGCGGGACAGGTCCCTCGTACAGATACGCAGTATTTT. This codes for CSAAGQVPRTDTQYF.

This sequence joins TRBV12-3 or TRBV12-4 and TRBJ2-7, with unresolved D. The CDR3 is made up of 13 amino acids. V gave up 5 bases and J gave up 3 bases, with 11 bases separating them. CDR3 coding DNA: TGTGCCAGCAGTCCCCAAAGAGGCTACGAGCAGTACTTC. Protein product: CASSPQRGYEQYF.

The sample holds a few counts of this clonotype. V usage is TRBV4-3 and J usage is TRBJ2-1, with a weak D call TRBD2 (5 bases). The CDR3 contains 14 residues. CDR1 and CDR2 (germline): LGHNA, YSLEER. V was cut by 0 bases and J by 7 bases, with 10 bases left in between. The CDR3: CASSQEWRRNEQFF. CDR3 DNA: TGCGCCAGCAGCCAAGAGTGGAGGAGGAATGAGCAGTTCTTC.

The J gene is TRBJ2-3, the V gene TRBV11-2; D might be TRBD2 (7 bases). Germline CDR1 SGHAT, CDR2 FQNNGV. V dropped 4 bases and J dropped 2 bases, with 19 bases sitting between them. The CDR3 has 17 amino acids. DNA of the CDR3: TGTGCCAGCAGCTCAGGACGGGGGGCCTCATTCACAGATACGCAGTATTTT. The encoded protein is CASSSGRGASFTDTQYF.

The chain combines TRBV28 with TRBJ2-5, with TRBD2 identical over 8 bases. The CDR3 totals 13 residues. Germline V gives CDR1 MDHEN, CDR2 SYDVKM. V lost 11 bases, J lost 2 bases, and 7 bases stayed unmatched. The CDR3 region is CAAGLVEQETQYF. CDR3 coding DNA: TGTGCCGCGGGACTAGTCGAACAAGAGACCCAGTACTTC. Combining the CDR3 with reference TRBV28 and TRBJ2-5 gives the whole variable domain DVKVTQSSRYLVKRTGEKVFLECVQDMDHENMFWYRQDPGLGLRLIYFSYDVKMKEKGDIPEGYSVSREKKERFSLILESASTNQTSMYLCAAGLVEQETQYFGPGTRLLVL.

This clonotype was recorded a few times. The chain uses TRBV20-1 and TRBJ2-3; D is uncertain. CDR1 is DFQATT, CDR2 SNEGSKA, per germline (reference sequence). This CDR3 is 13 amino acids long. Trimming took 5 bases from V and 4 from J, leaving 13 bases between them. Here the CDR3 reads CSACPVFSDTQYF. Written as DNA, the CDR3 is TGCAGTGCTTGCCCGGTATTCTCAGATACGCAGTATTTT.

In its sample, this clonotype was seen once. The rearrangement joins TRBV29-1 to TRBJ2-5; D tentatively reads TRBD1 or TRBD2 (5 bases each). Trimming stripped 0 bases from V and 11 bases from J, with 13 bases between. CDR1 and CDR2 from the germline V gene are SQVTM and ANQGSEA. CDR3 length: 12 residues. The CDR3 protein is CSVEDPGHEQYF. The CDR3 bases are TGCAGCGTTGAAGATCCGGGGCATGAGCAGTACTTC.

The chain employs TRBV6-5 and TRBJ2-5, with a weak D call TRBD1 (5 bases). Looked up from germline, CDR1 is MNHEY and CDR2 is SVGAGI. The CDR3 spans 14 residues. V lost 5 bases to trimming and J lost 11 bases, with 21 bases between them. CDR3 in amino acids: CASSPDSGARKQYF. CDR3 in DNA: TGTGCCAGCAGTCCCGACAGTGGGGCGCGGAAGCAGTACTTC.

The chain has TRBV6-6 and TRBJ2-1; the match to TRBD1 covers 8 bases. This CDR3 contains 12 residues. The V gene's germline CDR1 is MNHNY and CDR2 SVGAGI (reference sequence). With 6 bases clipped from V and 12 bases from J, the junction kept 7 bases outside the gene matches. The chain's CDR3 is CASRGSDRGQFF. The CDR3 bases are TGTGCCAGCAGGGGATCAGACAGGGGGCAGTTCTTC.

The CDR3 is CASSPGTVFGYTF. CDR3 coding DNA: TGTGCCAGCAGCCCCGGGACCGTGTTTGGCTACACCTTC. The gene calls are TRBV27 and TRBJ1-2; TRBD1 might be the D (5 bases). This CDR3 is 13 amino acids long. Germline assignment: CDR1 MNHEY and CDR2 SMNVEV (reference sequence). Trimming left V 6 bases short and J 7 bases short, with 15 bases between.

Notes on this clonotype: Germline and junction disagree at one end, which may indicate a read error. The chain couples TRBV7-8 to TRBJ2-7, with D unclear. CDR3 length: 12 amino acids. Germline V gene sequence: CDR1 SGHVS, CDR2 FQNEAQ. The CDR3 spells CVSSPASYEQYF. In nucleotides, the CDR3 is TGTGTCAGCAGCCCAGCCTCCTACGAGCAGTACTTC.

Only one count was recorded for this clonotype. The chain is built from TRBV6-2 or TRBV6-3 and TRBJ2-3; TRBD2 matches 10 bases. CDR1 and CDR2 (germline): MNHEY, SVGEGT. The CDR3 spans 15 residues. Losses at the gene ends were 6 bases for V and 5 bases for J; bases not matched to a gene: 8. The CDR3 DNA sequence: TGTGCCAGCAGGCGCAGCGGGGGGGCTGGAGATACGCAGTATTTT. Protein product: CASRRSGGAGDTQYF.

The gene calls are TRBV27 and TRBJ2-4; 10 bases are a match to TRBD2. The J call may be wrong; the DNA end is better matched by TRBJ2-5. The germline V gene has CDR1 MNHEY and CDR2 SMNVEV (reference sequence). The CDR3 covers 14 residues. The CDR3 nucleotides are TGTGCCAGCAGTGTCGGGACTAGCGAAGAGACCCAGTACTTC. Translated, it gives CASSVGTSEETQYF.